The 8 T cell receptor beta chains given below trace back to one sample, sequenced in a study of cytomegalovirus exposure and HLA in healthy donors. 60 Vbeta and 13 Jbeta primers were used in PCR. The method was immunoSEQ multiplex PCR; TCRdb's version includes in-frame clones alone and lacks a portion of them. The sample has about 83,000 clones, roughly 76% seen once. Specimen: PBMCs. Receptor source: a woman younger than 45 in good health and CMV-seronegative.

The chain is built from TRBV28 and TRBJ2-3, with D maybe TRBD1 (6 bases). Germline CDR1 is MDHEN and CDR2 is SYDVKM. The ends were cut back, 7 bases at V and 5 bases at J, with 19 bases in the middle. This CDR3 has 15 amino acids. Here the CDR3 reads CASKPGQGPGDTQYF. DNA of the CDR3: TGTGCCAGCAAGCCCGGGCAGGGGCCGGGAGATACGCAGTATTTT.

This clone came up a few times. This chain connects TRBV10-2 to TRBJ2-5; 7 bases align to TRBD1. V lost 7 bases to trimming and J lost 4 bases; unmatched junction nucleotides: 3. There are 12 residues in the CDR3. Germline CDR1 WSHSY, CDR2 SAAADI. CDR3 DNA sequence: TGCGCCAGCACGGGACAGACAGAGACCCAGTACTTC. Encoded protein: CASTGQTETQYF.

CDR3 sequence reads: CASSTGTGGTEAFF. CDR3 DNA sequence: TGTGCCAGCAGCACCGGGACAGGGGGGACTGAAGCTTTCTTT. V usage is TRBV7-9 and J usage is TRBJ1-1; 11 bases fit TRBD1. After removal of 5 bases from V and 5 bases from J, the junction contained 4 bases not matched to a gene. This CDR3 spans 14 amino acids. Per the germline V gene, CDR1 is SEHNR and CDR2 is FQNEAQ (reference sequence).

This clone has only one observation. The chain employs TRBV19 and TRBJ1-1; D remains ambiguous. This CDR3 has 13 amino acids. CDR1 is LNHDA, CDR2 SQIVND, per germline (reference sequence). The V and J ends lost 3 bases and 2 bases respectively, with 7 bases between them. Here the CDR3 reads CASSINTNTEAFF. Written as DNA, the CDR3 is TGTGCCAGTAGTATTAACACAAACACTGAAGCTTTCTTT.

The rearrangement uses TRBV5-4 and TRBJ2-1; 8 bases fit TRBD2. CDR1 and CDR2 from the germline V gene are SGHNT and YYREEE (reference sequence). The CDR3 is 17 residues long. Trimming cost V 4 bases and J 6 bases; bases outside gene matches: 15. In DNA form, the CDR3 reads TGTGCCAGCAGCCAACTTGTGGGGCTAGCGGGCCCCAATGAGCAGTTCTTC. Its protein product is CASSQLVGLAGPNEQFF.

The chain joins TRBV23-1 to TRBJ2-1; D is possibly TRBD1 (5 bases). TRBV23-1 is given ORF status, its function remaining uncertain. Trimming removed 4 bases from V and 15 bases from J, with 16 bases in between. CDR3 length: 12 residues. The CDR3, as DNA: TGCGCCAGCAGTCGCACCTTCAGGGATCTGTTCTTC. Translating it yields CASSRTFRDLFF.

This rearrangement joins TRBV18 to TRBJ2-7; 8 nucleotides line up with TRBD2. CDR1 is KGHSH and CDR2 is LQKENI in the germline V gene. The junction had 6 bases not matched to a gene; V was cut back by 3 bases and J by 2 bases. CDR3 length equals 15 residues. CDR3 nucleotides: TGTGCCAGCTCACCGCAAGCGGGAGCCCCCTACGAGCAGTACTTC. It specifies CASSPQAGAPYEQYF.

Details on this clone: Other DNA sequences in this sample translate to the same CDR3. The chain has TRBV5-4 and TRBJ2-6; D not certain. Trimming stripped 2 bases from V and 0 bases from J, with 9 bases between. The germline V gene has CDR1 SGHNT and CDR2 YYREEE (reference sequence). The CDR3 runs to 16 residues. The CDR3 loop is CASSFFLSSGANVLTF. DNA for the CDR3: TGTGCCAGCAGCTTCTTTCTCAGCTCTGGGGCCAACGTCCTGACTTTC.